Presented here are 7 T cell receptor beta chains from one specimen sequenced in a study of OX40 agonist ivuxolimab in advanced cancers. The library was made by the immunoSEQ multiplex PCR assay. TCRdb's version of the immuneACCESS table is confined to in-frame rearrangements and falls short of the full clone set. An unresolved V gene accounts for under half of the shortfall where checked; the remainder is of unknown origin. The sample table records about 100,000 clones; about 90% of these occur just once. Clones ranked in the top ten supply 1.5% to 2% of the sample. The specimen comprised CD4+ or CD8+ T cells sorted from blood, sampled in a trial of the OX40 agonist ivuxolimab. The source of these receptors is an adult with an advanced solid tumor such as melanoma, head and neck, liver or kidney cancer.

The chain combines TRBV9 with TRBJ1-4, with TRBD1 matching 9 bases. The CDR3 contains 15 residues. The ends lost 2 bases at V and 4 bases at J; junction bases unmatched: 3. Germline V CDR1 and CDR2: SGDLS, YYNGEE. The CDR3 sequence: CASSVRTGVNEKLFF. CDR3 sequence (DNA): TGTGCCAGCAGCGTCCGGACAGGGGTTAATGAAAAACTGTTTTTT.

V and J are TRBV28 and TRBJ2-1, with 9 bases matching TRBD2. The CDR3 sequence is 14 residues long. The J segment lost 10 bases and the V segment lost 3 bases, leaving 7 bases of the junction unmatched. CDR1 is MDHEN and CDR2 is SYDVKM in the germline V gene. The CDR3 coding sequence is TGTGCCAGCAGTTTCGTAGCGGGAGTAGGAGAGCAGTTCTTC. It encodes CASSFVAGVGEQFF.

J is TRBJ1-6 and V is TRBV5-1; unclear D gene. Trimming removed 2 bases at V and 14 bases at J, with 14 bases between. Germline V gene sequence: CDR1 SGHRS, CDR2 YFSETQ. This CDR3 has 13 residues. The CDR3 reads CASSLAGDGTLHF. The CDR3 DNA reads TGCGCCAGCAGCTTAGCCGGTGATGGGACCCTCCACTTT.

The rearrangement links TRBV7-3 to TRBJ2-7; TRBD2 aligns across 12 bases. J gave up 4 bases and V 6 bases, and 4 bases lay outside the gene matches. Germline V CDR1 and CDR2: SGHTA, FQGTGA. The CDR3 runs to 14 residues. The CDR3 nucleotides are TGTGCCAGCAGTAGGACTAGCGGGACTTACGAGCAGTACTTC. Protein sequence: CASSRTSGTYEQYF.

This rearrangement joins TRBV11-3 to TRBJ2-5, with 11 nucleotides matching TRBD2. The V gene's germline CDR1 is SGHNT and CDR2 YENEEA. The CDR3 consists of 16 residues. Trimming took 5 bases from V and 5 from J; bases not matched to a gene: 10. The CDR3 spells CASSRSGRAERETQYF. The DNA for the CDR3 is TGTGCCAGCAGCCGTAGCGGGAGGGCAGAAAGGGAGACCCAGTACTTC.

This sequence joins TRBV7-3 and TRBJ2-1; 7 positions match TRBD2. The germline V gene has CDR1 SGHTA and CDR2 FQGTGA. CDR3 size: 14 residues. J was trimmed by 15 bases and V by 0 bases; bases with no gene match: 11. The CDR3 spells CASSLTREVGQSFF. CDR3 DNA: TGTGCCAGCAGCTTAACTCGGGAGGTGGGTCAATCGTTCTTC.

The chain combines TRBV19 with TRBJ2-7, with 9 bases fitting TRBD1. CDR3 length: 14 residues. Germline V lookup: CDR1 LNHDA, CDR2 SQIVND (reference sequence). V trimming: 5 bases; J trimming: 5 bases; junction bases outside the gene matches: 7. The CDR3 coding sequence is TGTGCCAGTAGTCACCGGGACAGGGTCCACGAGCAGTACTTC. It specifies CASSHRDRVHEQYF.